The 32 T cell receptor beta chains below all came from one sample that was sequenced in a study of cytomegalovirus exposure and HLA in healthy donors. PCR used 60 Vbeta primers and 13 Jbeta primers. Produced via immunoSEQ multiplex PCR; TCRdb's table is partial and in-frame only. The sample includes approximately 110,000 clones, around 80% of them seen just once. Material for sequencing was PBMCs. The source of these receptors is a man under 40 in good health and CMV-seropositive.

The table lists this clone with a count of one. The rearrangement joins TRBV7-9 to TRBJ2-5; 9 bases fit TRBD2. Germline CDR1 reads SEHNR; CDR2 reads FQNEAQ (reference sequence). The ends lost 5 bases at V and 5 bases at J; junction bases unmatched: 12. The CDR3 spans 16 residues. CDR3 amino acids: CASSPSGNYLTETQYF. In nucleotides, the CDR3 is TGTGCCAGCAGCCCTAGCGGGAACTATTTGACCGAGACCCAGTACTTC.

This clone was observed a handful of times. V usage is TRBV6-6 and J usage is TRBJ2-4, with D possibly matching TRBD2 (5 bases). This CDR3 has 16 amino acids. V gave up 2 bases and J gave up 0 bases, with 11 bases separating them. In germline, CDR1 is MNHNY, CDR2 SVGAGI (reference sequence). CDR3 amino acids: CASSYNGELAKNIQYF. CDR3 sequence (DNA): TGTGCCAGCAGTTACAACGGGGAGTTAGCCAAAAACATTCAGTACTTC.

The chain combines TRBV5-1 with TRBJ2-5; 9 bases align to TRBD2. Germline CDR1 SGHRS, CDR2 YFSETQ. J was trimmed by 1 base and V by 4 bases; bases with no gene match: 11. There are 17 residues in the CDR3. The CDR3 is CASSRGLAQLFQETQYF. DNA for the CDR3: TGCGCCAGCAGCAGGGGACTAGCCCAACTATTCCAAGAGACCCAGTACTTC.

CDR3 region: CASSLVGLAELNEQFF. CDR3 nucleotide sequence: TGTGCCAGCAGCTTAGTCGGACTAGCGGAGCTTAATGAGCAGTTCTTC. This chain joins TRBV7-2 and TRBJ2-1, with 10 bases lining up with TRBD2. CDR1 is SGHTA, CDR2 FQGNSA, per germline. This CDR3 has 16 amino acids. The V gene end was trimmed by 1 base and the J gene end by 7 bases; junction bases not matched to a gene: 7. Supplemented by reference TRBV7-2 and TRBJ2-1, the full variable domain reads GAGVSQSPSNKVTEKGKDVELRCDPISGHTALYWYRQSLGQGLEFLIYFQGNSAPDKSGLPSDRFSAERTGGSVSTLTIQRTQQEDSAVYLCASSLVGLAELNEQFFGPGTRLTVL.

A single count supports this clone. V and J are TRBV7-9 and TRBJ2-5, with D possibly being TRBD2 (6 bases). Trimming removed 1 base from V and 3 bases from J, with 12 bases in between. CDR3 length equals 15 residues. Germline CDR1 reads SEHNR; CDR2 reads FQNEAQ (reference sequence). In DNA form, the CDR3 reads TGTGCCAGCAGCTTAGGGTATGGGGGGAAAGAGACCCAGTACTTC. As protein: CASSLGYGGKETQYF.

This chain uses TRBV27 with TRBJ2-5, with D maybe TRBD2 (6 bases). TRBJ2-7 matches the DNA end more closely, so the J call is doubtful. This CDR3 contains 13 residues. Germline loops: CDR1 MNHEY, CDR2 SMNVEV (reference sequence). The chain's CDR3 is CASSLGGSYEQYF. The CDR3 region has the DNA TGTGCCAGCAGTTTAGGGGGGTCGTACGAGCAGTACTTC.

The chain uses TRBV6-4 and TRBJ1-1; a possible D gene is TRBD1 (5 bases). The CDR3 runs 12 residues. V gave up 6 bases and J gave up 10 bases, with 15 bases separating them. Germline CDR1 reads MRHNA; CDR2 reads SNTAGT. The CDR3 is CASRSLRQGAFF. CDR3 coding DNA: TGTGCCAGCAGGTCACTCCGGCAGGGAGCTTTCTTT.

The chain has TRBV12-5 and TRBJ1-2, with D maybe TRBD1 (6 bases). V was pared by 6 bases and J by 3 bases, with 11 bases between. From germline, CDR1 is LGHNT and CDR2 FRNRAP. The CDR3 runs to 13 residues. The CDR3: CASGSDSHYGYTF. CDR3 in DNA: TGTGCTAGTGGGTCGGACAGCCACTATGGCTACACCTTC.

The rearrangement links TRBV27 to TRBJ2-7; weak D call: TRBD2 (5 bases). CDR3 length: 15 amino acids. V lost 2 bases, J lost 3 bases, and 14 bases lay in between. Germline CDR1 and CDR2: MNHEY and SMNVEV (reference sequence). The CDR3 spells CASSLGRGVGYEQYF. CDR3 sequence (DNA): TGTGCCAGCAGTTTAGGTCGGGGTGTCGGCTACGAGCAGTACTTC.

The gene calls are TRBV5-4 and TRBJ1-4, with 10 bases identical to TRBD1. J lost 5 bases, V lost 7 bases, and 8 bases had no gene match. The CDR3 contains 15 residues. Germline CDR1 and CDR2: SGHNT and YYREEE (reference sequence). The CDR3: CASGDWDRGNEKLFF. DNA of the CDR3: TGTGCCAGCGGGGATTGGGACAGGGGAAATGAAAAACTGTTTTTT.

The genes are TRBV30 and TRBJ1-5; D perhaps matches TRBD1 (6 bases). The germline V gene has CDR1 GTSNPN and CDR2 SVGIG (reference sequence). The CDR3 contains 14 residues. Trimming shortened V by 2 bases and J by 1 base, and 9 bases separated the two germline ends. The CDR3 DNA is TGTGCCTGGAGTCAGGGGAAGAGCAATCAGCCCCAGCATTTT. The encoded protein is CAWSQGKSNQPQHF.

The V and J genes are TRBV6-5 and TRBJ1-1; 8 bases align to TRBD1. V dropped 6 bases and J dropped 8; count of bases not matched to a gene: 14. The CDR3 is 15 residues long. Germline loops: CDR1 MNHEY, CDR2 SVGAGI. CDR3 DNA sequence: TGTGCCAGCAGGAGCCTTTACAGGGGGTCCATAGAAGCTTTCTTT. This sequence encodes CASRSLYRGSIEAFF.

The chain recombines TRBV2 with TRBJ2-6, with 9 bases matching TRBD1. Germline assignment: CDR1 SNHLY and CDR2 FYNNEI. CDR3 length: 20 residues. With 6 bases clipped from V and 3 bases from J, the junction kept 18 bases outside the gene matches. The DNA of the CDR3 is TGTGCCAGCAGCGATTCACCGGACAGGGGATTATTTCTTGGGGCCAACGTCCTGACTTTC. Translation gives CASSDSPDRGLFLGANVLTF. Variable domain in full (rest from reference TRBV2 and TRBJ2-6): EPEVTQTPSHQVTQMGQEVILRCVPISNHLYFYWYRQILGQKVEFLVSFYNNEISEKSEIFDDQFSVERPDGSNFTLKIRSTKLEDSAMYFCASSDSPDRGLFLGANVLTFGAGSRLTVL.

This clone was recorded a few times. The chain uses TRBV9 and TRBJ2-7, with 8 bases matching TRBD2. CDR3 length: 15 amino acids. Germline V gene lookup returns CDR1 SGDLS and CDR2 YYNGEE. The V segment lost 4 bases and the J segment 0 bases; nucleotides outside the gene matches: 6. The CDR3 is CASSLLAGSSYEQYF. CDR3 coding DNA: TGTGCCAGCAGCCTCCTAGCGGGTTCCTCCTACGAGCAGTACTTC.

In DNA, the CDR3 is TGTGCCAGTAGTATCGCCCGGGATAACACTGAAGCTTTCTTT. This translates into CASSIARDNTEAFF. The chain has TRBV19 and TRBJ1-1; D gene unclear. The germline V gene encodes CDR1 LNHDA and CDR2 SQIVND (reference sequence). This CDR3 is 14 amino acids long. V was cut by 3 bases and J by 2 bases, with 10 bases left in between. Combining the CDR3 with reference TRBV19 and TRBJ1-1 gives the whole variable domain DGGITQSPKYLFRKEGQNVTLSCEQNLNHDAMYWYRQDPGQGLRLIYYSQIVNDFQKGDIAEGYSVSREKKESFPLTVTSAQKNPTAFYLCASSIARDNTEAFFGQGTRLTVV.

In regard to this clone: At one end, the junction sequence differs from germline, possibly due to a read error. The CDR3 here is CSSDSYGYTF. CDR3 DNA sequence: TGTTCCAGCGATAGCTATGGCTACACCTTC. The chain couples TRBV7-9 to TRBJ1-2; D not resolved. Germline assignment: CDR1 SEHNR and CDR2 FQNEAQ (reference sequence). The CDR3 consists of 10 residues.

In this sample, this clone turned up a few times. The CDR3 sequence is CASSSGARNTEAFF. The CDR3 DNA sequence: TGTGCCAGCAGCTCAGGGGCGAGGAACACTGAAGCTTTCTTT. V is TRBV14 and J is TRBJ1-1; TRBD1 might be the D (6 bases). This CDR3 is built from 14 residues. V shed 5 bases and J shed 1 base, with 11 bases lying between them. Germline assignment: CDR1 SGHDN and CDR2 FVKESK.

The V gene is TRBV10-2, the J gene TRBJ1-1, with D hard to call. CDR3 length: 15 amino acids. Germline CDR1 reads WSHSY; CDR2 reads SAAADI. V was pared by 3 bases and J by 1 base, with 12 bases between. The CDR3 DNA reads TGCGCCAGCAGTGACGTCAGGACTGGGAACACTGAAGCTTTCTTT. Translation: CASSDVRTGNTEAFF.

J is TRBJ1-3 and V is TRBV6-5; tentatively, D is TRBD1 (5 bases). The CDR3 is 13 amino acids. Germline CDR1 is MNHEY and CDR2 is SVGAGI. The V and J ends lost 6 bases and 4 bases respectively, with 10 bases between them. CDR3 loop: CASRRDLGNTIYF. Written as DNA, the CDR3 is TGTGCCAGCAGAAGGGACTTAGGAAACACCATATATTTT.

The CDR3 reads CSQAYLETQYF. DNA of the CDR3: TGCAGCCAAGCCTATCTTGAGACCCAGTACTTC. The chain combines TRBV20-1 with TRBJ2-5; no definite D call. The CDR3 runs to 11 residues. Germline V gene sequence: CDR1 DFQATT, CDR2 SNEGSKA (reference sequence).

This chain joins TRBV5-6 and TRBJ2-7; possible D gene TRBD1, 6 bases. V was trimmed by 2 bases and J by 3 bases, leaving 12 bases between them. The CDR3 spans 14 residues. Germline V gene lookup returns CDR1 SGHDT and CDR2 YYEEEE. The CDR3 nucleotides read TGTGCCAGCAGCTTTACAGGGCTCCACTACGAGCAGTACTTC. It specifies CASSFTGLHYEQYF.

This clone was picked up a small number of times. The V call is TRBV28, the J call TRBJ2-1, with a possible D match to TRBD2 (7 bases). Deletions cut 5 bases from V and 5 bases from J, with 25 bases between. The CDR3 loop spans 18 amino acids. Germline V gene sequence: CDR1 MDHEN, CDR2 SYDVKM. This CDR3 is CASSPRGWGRGPHNEQFF. CDR3 bases: TGTGCCAGCAGTCCGAGGGGGTGGGGGAGGGGACCCCACAATGAGCAGTTCTTC. The entire variable domain, with the rest obtained from reference TRBV28 and TRBJ2-1, is as follows: DVKVTQSSRYLVKRTGEKVFLECVQDMDHENMFWYRQDPGLGLRLIYFSYDVKMKEKGDIPEGYSVSREKKERFSLILESASTNQTSMYLCASSPRGWGRGPHNEQFFGPGTRLTVL.

This chain links TRBV5-1 with TRBJ2-1; 13 bases map to TRBD2. CDR3 length equals 17 residues. The V segment lost 2 bases and the J segment 1 base; nucleotides outside the gene matches: 3. Germline V gene sequence: CDR1 SGHRS, CDR2 YFSETQ. In nucleotides, the CDR3 is TGCGCCAGCAGCTTTACTAGCGGGAGGGAATCCTACAATGAGCAGTTCTTC. The encoded protein is CASSFTSGRESYNEQFF.

J is TRBJ1-1 and V is TRBV6-1; D might be TRBD1 (6 bases). This CDR3 region has 15 residues. CDR1 is MNHNS, CDR2 SASEGT, per germline. Trimming pared 6 bases from V and 3 bases from J, leaving 17 bases between. CDR3: CASSPGGGGDTEAFF. The CDR3 nucleotides read TGTGCCAGCAGCCCCGGCGGGGGCGGGGACACTGAAGCTTTCTTT.

This chain links TRBV10-3 with TRBJ1-5; 9 bases line up with TRBD1. Germline loops: CDR1 ENHRY, CDR2 SYGVKD. CDR3 length: 12 residues. V trimming: 8 bases; J trimming: 4 bases; junction bases outside the gene matches: 0. Here the CDR3 reads CAIGQGNQPQHF. In DNA form, the CDR3 reads TGTGCCATCGGACAGGGGAATCAGCCCCAGCATTTT.

The gene calls are TRBV6-1 and TRBJ2-3; 7 nucleotides agree with TRBD1. Germline CDR1 is MNHNS and CDR2 is SASEGT. The trim removed 4 bases at V and 5 bases at J, leaving 9 bases unmatched. This CDR3 region has 15 residues. DNA for the CDR3: TGTGCCAGCAGTGTAGGGGGCGGCCTGGGAGATACGCAGTATTTT. It translates to CASSVGGGLGDTQYF.

The rearrangement uses TRBV18 and TRBJ1-2, with 7 bases identical to TRBD1. The ends lost 2 bases at V and 4 bases at J; junction bases unmatched: 1. The CDR3 spans 13 residues. The germline gives CDR1 KGHSH, CDR2 LQKENI. CDR3 loop: CASSPTGAYGYTF. The CDR3 region has the DNA TGTGCCAGCTCACCAACAGGGGCCTATGGCTACACCTTC.

This chain links TRBV9 with TRBJ2-3; no definite D call. The CDR3 loop spans 11 amino acids. The germline CDR1 and CDR2 sequences are SGDLS and YYNGEE. V gave up 3 bases and J gave up 4 bases, with 3 bases separating them. The CDR3 bases are TGTGCCAGCAGCGCGGCAGATACGCAGTATTTT. It translates to CASSAADTQYF.

The rearrangement joins TRBV5-1 to TRBJ1-2; TRBD1 might be the D (6 bases). The CDR3 is 15 amino acids. Germline V gene data show CDR1 as SGHRS and CDR2 as YFSETQ. Trimming took 0 bases from V and 0 from J, leaving 9 bases between them. CDR3 DNA: TGCGCCAGCAGCTTGGGGACAGCCCCTAACTATGGCTACACCTTC. It translates to CASSLGTAPNYGYTF.

The genes are TRBV5-1 and TRBJ1-3; the D gene is possibly TRBD1 (6 bases). The CDR3 is 15 residues long. V was clipped by 1 base and J by 4 bases, with 12 bases between them. The germline V gene has CDR1 SGHRS and CDR2 YFSETQ. Written as DNA, the CDR3 is TGCGCCAGCAGCTTGTCAGGGGCGACCGGAAACACCATATATTTT. Translating gives CASSLSGATGNTIYF.

The CDR3 nucleotides read TGTGCCAGCAGCTTATCCGTCGGCGGGGAGCTGTTTTTT. Protein sequence: CASSLSVGGELFF. The rearrangement uses TRBV7-7 and TRBJ2-2; D is uncertain. CDR1 and CDR2 from the germline V gene are SSHAT and FNYEAQ (reference sequence). The V gene lost 2 bases and the J gene lost 7 bases, with 8 bases spanning the gap. There are 13 residues in the CDR3.

The table lists this clone with a few counts. The chain has TRBV27 and TRBJ1-1; 9 bases line up with TRBD1. CDR3 length: 14 amino acids. J was trimmed by 5 bases and V by 4 bases; bases with no gene match: 5. Germline-derived CDR1 and CDR2 are MNHEY and SMNVEV (reference sequence). The CDR3 coding sequence is TGTGCCAGCAGTTGGGGACAGGGAAGAACTGAAGCTTTCTTT. The encoded protein is CASSWGQGRTEAFF.